This T cell receptor beta chain was documented in a study of blood T cell repertoires in COVID-19. Germline-derived CDR1 and CDR2 are SGHNT and YYREEE (reference sequence). Trimming cost V 4 bases and J 5 bases; bases outside gene matches: 15. The CDR3 spans 17 residues. In the study's own analysis: Scientists estimated how many nucleated cells there were by amplifying reference gene primers. The table came from immunoSEQ multiplex PCR; TCRdb's copy has only in-frame clones and leaves some out. V and J calls and clone size are as listed in that table; D and trimming were resolved from the DNA. Altogether some 76,000 clones are present, 80% to 90% being singletons, with the ten largest covering around a sixth.

The clonotype was recovered from an elderly man in a cohort sampled during active COVID-19. This rearrangement joins TRBV5-4 to TRBJ2-5; the match to TRBD2 covers 9 bases. Source material: peripheral blood. The CDR3 region is CASSRLAGATGSETQYF. CDR3 DNA: TGTGCCAGCAGCAGATTAGCGGGGGCCACAGGGTCCGAGACCCAGTACTTC. Full variable domain (outside the CDR3, taken from reference TRBV5-4 and TRBJ2-5): ETGVTQSPTHLIKTRGQQVTLRCSSQSGHNTVSWYQQALGQGPQFIFQYYREEENGRGNFPPRFSGLQFPNYSSELNVNALELDDSALYLCASSRLAGATGSETQYFGPGTRLLVL.